What follows are 20 T cell receptor beta chains derived from one specimen sequenced in a study of T cells in Graves' hyperthyroidism and ophthalmopathy. It was RNA transcripts that yielded the amplified TCR beta CDR3 regions. The primer set for the first-round RT-PCR of the TCR CDR3 was HTBI. Each CDR3 protein is one row after TCRdb ran MiXCR on the multiplex PCR reads. The sample includes approximately 600,000 distinct CDR3 sequences, about 15% of them seen just once. Sequenced sample: blood. The origin of the receptors is a woman in her 40s with Graves' ophthalmopathy.

This clonotype was found many times. The chain links TRBV6-1 to TRBJ2-7; perhaps TRBD2 as D (6 bases). Germline V gene sequence: CDR1 MNHNS, CDR2 SASEGT. This CDR3 spans 15 amino acids. Trimming pared 6 bases from V and 0 bases from J, leaving 15 bases between. The CDR3 loop is CASRKSGSGSYEQYF. The CDR3 DNA reads TGTGCCAGCAGAAAGAGCGGGTCCGGCTCCTACGAGCAGTACTTC.

This clonotype was seen at least ten times. CDR3 region: CASRTGEPQHF. The CDR3 nucleotides are TGTGCCAGCAGAACAGGAGAGCCCCAGCATTTT. The genes are TRBV6-1 and TRBJ1-5; D is perhaps TRBD1 (5 bases). Trimming shortened V by 6 bases and J by 8 bases, and 8 bases separated the two germline ends. This CDR3 has 11 amino acids. The V gene's germline CDR1 is MNHNS and CDR2 SASEGT.

The rearrangement links TRBV30 to TRBJ2-7, with a tentative D call TRBD2 (6 bases). The CDR3 has 15 amino acids. The V gene's germline CDR1 is GTSNPN and CDR2 SVGIG (reference sequence). Trimming removed 3 bases at V and 0 bases at J, with 15 bases between. CDR3 region: CAWREGRSSSYEQYF. The CDR3 DNA follows: TGTGCCTGGAGGGAGGGACGGTCCAGCTCCTACGAGCAGTACTTC.

This clonotype was seen at least ten times. The chain joins TRBV28 to TRBJ1-1; tentatively, D is TRBD1 (5 bases). Germline V gene lookup returns CDR1 MDHEN and CDR2 SYDVKM. V was shortened by 2 bases and J by 4 bases, with 8 bases between the two germline ends. The CDR3 spans 13 residues. CDR3 amino acids: CASSLAGGTEAFF. DNA of the CDR3: TGTGCCAGCAGTTTAGCGGGGGGCACTGAAGCTTTCTTT.

This clonotype was observed at least ten times. V usage is TRBV6-2 or TRBV6-3 and J usage is TRBJ2-2; no clear D gene. CDR3 length equals 13 residues. Trimming took off 2 bases at V and 6 bases at J, with 7 bases between the two ends. CDR1 MNHEY and CDR2 SVGEGT come from the germline V gene. CDR3 protein: CASSYDGPGELFF. CDR3 DNA: TGTGCCAGCAGTTACGACGGACCCGGGGAGCTGTTTTTT.

This clonotype was picked up a small number of times. The CDR3 sequence: CASSLTFKNIQYF. The DNA for the CDR3 is TGTGCCAGCAGTCTGACCTTCAAAAACATTCAGTACTTC. V usage is TRBV2 and J usage is TRBJ2-4; no firm D call. Trimming shortened V by 5 bases and J by 3 bases, and 8 bases separated the two germline ends. Germline values: CDR1 SNHLY, CDR2 FYNNEI. The CDR3 consists of 13 residues.

This clonotype was counted ten times or more. The J gene is TRBJ1-2, the V gene TRBV30; possibly TRBD1 for D (5 bases). Between the trimmed V and J ends, which lost 8 bases and 4 bases, there was a span of 11 bases. The CDR3 is 11 residues long. Germline CDR1 reads GTSNPN; CDR2 reads SVGIG (reference sequence). As DNA, the CDR3 is TGTGCCGCCACCAGGGTCTATGGCTACACCTTC. This codes for CAATRVYGYTF.

J is TRBJ2-5 and V is TRBV6-1; 9 bases align to TRBD2. Germline lookup yields CDR1 MNHNS and CDR2 SASEGT. The CDR3 spans 14 residues. Germline trimming cut 8 bases from V and 5 bases from J; bases unmatched to any gene: 9. The CDR3 reads CASSLAGSWETQYF. The CDR3, as DNA: TGTGCCAGCTCACTAGCGGGTTCATGGGAGACCCAGTACTTC.

A note on this clonotype: One base away lies a much larger clone, so this may be a sequencing read error. The J gene is TRBJ1-2, the V gene TRBV6-5; 8 bases line up with TRBD1. Germline V gene lookup returns CDR1 MNHEY and CDR2 SVGAGI. The CDR3 spans 15 residues. Written as DNA, the CDR3 is TGTGCCAGCAGTCACTCGTCAGGGGGCGCTGAGGGCTACACCTTC. It codes for CASSHSSGGAEGYTF.

This clonotype was seen ten or more times. This chain connects TRBV5-4 to TRBJ2-7; tentative D call: TRBD2 (5 bases). The CDR3 runs to 17 residues. V was trimmed by 0 bases and J by 0 bases, leaving 16 bases between them. CDR1 is SGHNT, CDR2 YYREEE, per germline (reference sequence). CDR3 region: CASSLGLAKYTSYEQYF. CDR3 coding DNA: TGTGCCAGCAGCTTGGGGTTAGCGAAATACACCTCCTACGAGCAGTACTTC.

This clonotype was seen at least ten times. The chain carries TRBV2 and TRBJ2-7; possibly TRBD2 for D (6 bases). The CDR3 loop spans 13 amino acids. Germline assignment: CDR1 SNHLY and CDR2 FYNNEI. Trimming pared 5 bases from V and 7 bases from J, leaving 15 bases between. The DNA for the CDR3 is TGTGCCAGCAGTCGGGACTCCACGCAAGAGCAGTACTTC. Its translation: CASSRDSTQEQYF. The whole variable domain, remainder taken from reference TRBV2 and TRBJ2-7, is EPEVTQTPSHQVTQMGQEVILRCVPISNHLYFYWYRQILGQKVEFLVSFYNNEISEKSEIFDDQFSVERPDGSNFTLKIRSTKLEDSAMYFCASSRDSTQEQYFGPGTRLTVT.

This clonotype was seen more than once but under ten times. The chain carries TRBV2 and TRBJ2-7; D might be TRBD1 or TRBD2, each matching 5 bases. The V end was cut by 0 bases, the J end by 5 bases, with 14 bases between. Per germline, CDR1 SNHLY and CDR2 FYNNEI. This CDR3 spans 15 amino acids. The CDR3 nucleotides read TGTGCCAGCAGTGAAGCCGTTCGGGGACCCCACGAGCAGTACTTC. This codes for CASSEAVRGPHEQYF. The full variable domain, with the rest looked up from reference TRBV2 and TRBJ2-7, is EPEVTQTPSHQVTQMGQEVILRCVPISNHLYFYWYRQILGQKVEFLVSFYNNEISEKSEIFDDQFSVERPDGSNFTLKIRSTKLEDSAMYFCASSEAVRGPHEQYFGPGTRLTVT.

This clonotype was seen just once. This chain connects TRBV6-1 to TRBJ1-1; no definite D call. Germline loops: CDR1 MNHNS, CDR2 SASEGT. V lost 6 bases to trimming and J lost 7 bases, with 9 bases between them. The CDR3 is 11 residues long. This CDR3 reads CASRWTVEAFF. The DNA of the CDR3 is TGTGCCAGCAGGTGGACGGTTGAAGCTTTCTTT.

V gene TRBV12-3 or TRBV12-4 combines with J gene TRBJ2-6, with 8 bases matching TRBD2. CDR3 length: 13 residues. V dropped 8 bases and J dropped 4; count of bases not matched to a gene: 1. CDR3 sequence reads: CASRLAGANVLTF. The CDR3, as DNA: TGTGCCAGCCGACTAGCGGGGGCCAACGTCCTGACTTTC.

This clonotype was seen many times. This chain uses TRBV6-2 or TRBV6-3 with TRBJ2-7; no firm D call. The germline gives CDR1 MNHEY, CDR2 SVGEGT. V was trimmed by 4 bases and J by 7 bases, leaving 17 bases between them. The CDR3 loop spans 14 amino acids. The DNA for the CDR3 is TGTGCCAGCAGTTCGGCGCAGCTTCCTGAGGAGCAGTACTTC. It codes for CASSSAQLPEEQYF.

This clonotype was picked up many times. The rearrangement joins TRBV9 to TRBJ2-5, with TRBD2 matching over 9 bases. Germline CDR1 is SGDLS and CDR2 is YYNGEE. J was trimmed by 2 bases and V by 3 bases; bases with no gene match: 5. This CDR3 region has 15 residues. The CDR3 here is CASSGSGRTQETQYF. In DNA, the CDR3 is TGTGCCAGCAGCGGTAGCGGGAGAACTCAAGAGACCCAGTACTTC.

This clonotype was seen ten or more times. V usage is TRBV28 and J usage is TRBJ2-7; D possibly corresponds to TRBD1 (5 bases). Germline assignment: CDR1 MDHEN and CDR2 SYDVKM. The CDR3 loop spans 13 amino acids. V dropped 1 base and J dropped 6 bases, with 10 bases sitting between them. The DNA of the CDR3 is TGTGCCAGCAGTTTATCCAGGGCCAGCGAGCAGTACTTC. This encodes CASSLSRASEQYF.

This clonotype occurred many times. DNA of the CDR3: TGTGCCTGGAGGGCCGGGAGGTTCGCGAACACCGGGGAGCTGTTTTTT. It yields the protein CAWRAGRFANTGELFF. The gene calls are TRBV30 and TRBJ2-2; 7 bases are shared with TRBD2. The CDR3 consists of 16 residues. Losses at the gene ends were 3 bases for V and 0 bases for J; bases not matched to a gene: 7. In germline, CDR1 is GTSNPN, CDR2 SVGIG (reference sequence). Variable domain in full (rest from reference TRBV30 and TRBJ2-2): SQTIHQWPATLVQPVGSPLSLECTVEGTSNPNLYWYRQAAGRGLQLLFYSVGIGQISSEVPQNLSASRPQDRQFILSSKKLLLSDSGFYLCAWRAGRFANTGELFFGEGSRLTVL.

This clonotype has at least ten counts. CDR3 region: CASSPGGRRETQYF. CDR3 bases: TGTGCCAGCAGCCCCGGCGGGCGGAGAGAGACCCAGTACTTC. This chain joins TRBV11-2 and TRBJ2-5; D possibly corresponds to TRBD2 (5 bases). The V gene's germline CDR1 is SGHAT and CDR2 FQNNGV. Trimming stripped 5 bases from V and 4 bases from J, with 14 bases between. The length of the CDR3 is 14 residues.

J is TRBJ2-7 and V is TRBV7-2, with TRBD1 matching 10 bases. V lost 0 bases, J lost 7 bases, and 9 bases stayed unmatched. Germline-derived CDR1 and CDR2 are SGHTA and FQGNSA. This CDR3 comprises 16 residues. This CDR3 is CASSLAGLGQGREQYF. Written as DNA, the CDR3 is TGTGCCAGCAGCTTAGCAGGTTTGGGACAGGGGCGGGAGCAGTACTTC. Filled out from reference TRBV7-2 and TRBJ2-7, the complete variable domain reads GAGVSQSPSNKVTEKGKDVELRCDPISGHTALYWYRQSLGQGLEFLIYFQGNSAPDKSGLPSDRFSAERTGGSVSTLTIQRTQQEDSAVYLCASSLAGLGQGREQYFGPGTRLTVT.